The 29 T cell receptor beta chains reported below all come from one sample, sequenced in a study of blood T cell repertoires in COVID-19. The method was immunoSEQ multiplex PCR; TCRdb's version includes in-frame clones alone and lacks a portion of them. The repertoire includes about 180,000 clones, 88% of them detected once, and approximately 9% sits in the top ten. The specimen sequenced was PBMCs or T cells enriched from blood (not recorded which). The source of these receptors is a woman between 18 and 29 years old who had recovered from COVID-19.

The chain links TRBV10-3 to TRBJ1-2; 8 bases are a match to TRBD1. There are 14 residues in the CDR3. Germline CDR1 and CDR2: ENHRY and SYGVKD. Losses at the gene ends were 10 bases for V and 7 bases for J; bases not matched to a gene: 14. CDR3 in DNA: TGTGCCACCGGTAGCGGGCAGGGGGCGGTTGGCTACACCTTC. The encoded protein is CATGSGQGAVGYTF.

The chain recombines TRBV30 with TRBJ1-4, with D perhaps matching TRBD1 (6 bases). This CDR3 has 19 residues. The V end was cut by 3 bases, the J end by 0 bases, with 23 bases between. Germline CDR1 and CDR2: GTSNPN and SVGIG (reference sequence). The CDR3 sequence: CAWSPFGGALIPTNEKLFF. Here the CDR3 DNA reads TGTGCCTGGAGCCCTTTTGGGGGGGCCCTTATCCCAACTAATGAAAAACTGTTTTTT.

CDR3 protein: CASSGSVGGTEAFF. The DNA of the CDR3 is TGCGCCAGCAGTGGGTCCGTGGGGGGCACTGAAGCTTTCTTT. V and J are TRBV10-1 and TRBJ1-1; D is possibly TRBD1 (5 bases). The germline V gene encodes CDR1 WNHNN and CDR2 SYGVQD (reference sequence). V gave up 4 bases and J gave up 4 bases, with 13 bases separating them. The CDR3 totals 14 residues.

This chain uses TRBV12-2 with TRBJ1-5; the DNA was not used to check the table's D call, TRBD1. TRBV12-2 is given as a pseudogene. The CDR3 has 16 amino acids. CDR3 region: CASRLVKGMGNQPQHF. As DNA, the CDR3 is TGTGCAAGTCGCTTAGTGAAGGGGATGGGCAATCAGCCCCAGCATTTT.

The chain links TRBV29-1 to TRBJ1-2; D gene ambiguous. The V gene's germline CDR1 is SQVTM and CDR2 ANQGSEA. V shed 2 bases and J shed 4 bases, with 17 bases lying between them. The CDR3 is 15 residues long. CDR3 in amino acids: CSVESVAGFAYGYTF. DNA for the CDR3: TGCAGCGTTGAATCGGTAGCTGGGTTCGCCTATGGCTACACCTTC.

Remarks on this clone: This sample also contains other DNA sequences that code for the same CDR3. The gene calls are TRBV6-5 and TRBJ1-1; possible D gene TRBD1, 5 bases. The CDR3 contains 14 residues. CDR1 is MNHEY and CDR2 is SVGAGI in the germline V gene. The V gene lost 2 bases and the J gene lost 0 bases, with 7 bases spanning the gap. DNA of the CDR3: TGTGCCAGCAGTTACGGGGGGGTGAACACTGAAGCTTTCTTT. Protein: CASSYGGVNTEAFF.

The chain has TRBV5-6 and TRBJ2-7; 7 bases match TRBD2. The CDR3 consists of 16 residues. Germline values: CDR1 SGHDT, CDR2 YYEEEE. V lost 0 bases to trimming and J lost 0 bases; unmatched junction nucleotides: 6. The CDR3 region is CASSLVRASGSYEQYF. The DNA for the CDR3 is TGTGCCAGCAGCTTGGTTAGGGCTAGCGGCTCCTACGAGCAGTACTTC.

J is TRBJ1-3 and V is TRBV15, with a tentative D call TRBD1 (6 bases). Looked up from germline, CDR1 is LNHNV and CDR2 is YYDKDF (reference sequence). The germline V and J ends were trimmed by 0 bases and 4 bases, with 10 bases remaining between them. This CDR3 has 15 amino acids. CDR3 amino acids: CATSRDRGVGNTIYF. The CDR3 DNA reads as TGTGCCACCAGCAGAGACAGGGGCGTGGGAAACACCATATATTTT.

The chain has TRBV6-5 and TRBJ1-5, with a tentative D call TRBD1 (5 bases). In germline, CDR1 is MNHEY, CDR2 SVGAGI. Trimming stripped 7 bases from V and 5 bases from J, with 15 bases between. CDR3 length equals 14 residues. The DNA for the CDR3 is TGTGCCAGCACTATGGGGGGGATCGATCAGCCCCAGCATTTT. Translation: CASTMGGIDQPQHF.

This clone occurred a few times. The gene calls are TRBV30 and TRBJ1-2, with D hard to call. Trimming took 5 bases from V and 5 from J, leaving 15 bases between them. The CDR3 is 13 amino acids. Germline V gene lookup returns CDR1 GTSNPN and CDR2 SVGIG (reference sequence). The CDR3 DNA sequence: TGTGCCTGGGGGAGGGATCGCCCTTATGGCTACACCTTC. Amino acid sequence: CAWGRDRPYGYTF.

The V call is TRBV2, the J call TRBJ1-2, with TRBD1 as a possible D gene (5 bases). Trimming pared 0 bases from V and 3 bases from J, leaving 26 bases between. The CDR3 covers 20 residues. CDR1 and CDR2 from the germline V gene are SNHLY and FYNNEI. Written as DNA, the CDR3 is TGTGCCAGCAGTGAAGCTAGGGGTCCGGACGCAGCCCCTGGAGACTATGGCTACACCTTC. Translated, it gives CASSEARGPDAAPGDYGYTF.

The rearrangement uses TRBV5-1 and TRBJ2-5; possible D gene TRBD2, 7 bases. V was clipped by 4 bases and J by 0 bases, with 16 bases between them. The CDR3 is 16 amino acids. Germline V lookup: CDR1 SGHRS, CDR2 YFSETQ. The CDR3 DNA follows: TGCGCCAGCAGCGGGGGGGCTGGGGCTCACCAAGAGACCCAGTACTTC. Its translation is CASSGGAGAHQETQYF.

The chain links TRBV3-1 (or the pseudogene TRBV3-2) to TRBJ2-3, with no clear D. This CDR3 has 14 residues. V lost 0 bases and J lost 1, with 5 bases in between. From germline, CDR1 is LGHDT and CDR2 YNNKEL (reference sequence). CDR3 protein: CASSQDPGTDTQYF. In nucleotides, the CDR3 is TGTGCCAGCAGCCAAGATCCGGGCACAGATACGCAGTATTTT.

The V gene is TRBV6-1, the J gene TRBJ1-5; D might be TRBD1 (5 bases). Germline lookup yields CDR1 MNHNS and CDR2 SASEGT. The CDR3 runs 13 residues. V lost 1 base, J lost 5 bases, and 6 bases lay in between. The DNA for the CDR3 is TGTGCCAGCAGTGAAGGCAGGGATCAGCCCCAGCATTTT. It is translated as CASSEGRDQPQHF.

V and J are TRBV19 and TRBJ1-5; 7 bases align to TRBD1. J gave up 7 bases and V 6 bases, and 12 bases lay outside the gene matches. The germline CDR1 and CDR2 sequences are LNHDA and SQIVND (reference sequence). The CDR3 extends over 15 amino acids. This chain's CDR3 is CASSTSGTAPQPQHF. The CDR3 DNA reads TGTGCCAGTAGCACCTCCGGGACAGCACCACAGCCCCAGCATTTT.

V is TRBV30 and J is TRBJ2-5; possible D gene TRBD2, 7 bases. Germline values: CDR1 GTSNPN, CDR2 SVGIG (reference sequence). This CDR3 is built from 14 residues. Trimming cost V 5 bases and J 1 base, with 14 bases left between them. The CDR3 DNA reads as TGTGCCTGGGGGGGCGGGGGATTCCAAGAGACCCAGTACTTC. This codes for CAWGGGGFQETQYF. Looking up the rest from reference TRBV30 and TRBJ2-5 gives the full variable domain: SQTIHQWPATLVQPVGSPLSLECTVEGTSNPNLYWYRQAAGRGLQLLFYSVGIGQISSEVPQNLSASRPQDRQFILSSKKLLLSDSGFYLCAWGGGGFQETQYFGPGTRLLVL.

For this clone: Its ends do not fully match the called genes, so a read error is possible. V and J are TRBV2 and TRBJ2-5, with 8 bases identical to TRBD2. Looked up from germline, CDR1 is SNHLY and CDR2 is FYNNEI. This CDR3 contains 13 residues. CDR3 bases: TGCTCCCACGGGGCTAGCGGGTTAGAGACCCAGTACTTC. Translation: CSHGASGLETQYF.

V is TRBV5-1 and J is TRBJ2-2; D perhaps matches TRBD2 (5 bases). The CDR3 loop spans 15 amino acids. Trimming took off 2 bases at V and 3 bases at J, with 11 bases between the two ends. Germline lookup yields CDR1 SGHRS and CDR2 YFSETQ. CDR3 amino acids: CASSLNGEHTGELFF. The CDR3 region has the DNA TGCGCCAGCAGCTTAAACGGGGAACACACCGGGGAGCTGTTTTTT.

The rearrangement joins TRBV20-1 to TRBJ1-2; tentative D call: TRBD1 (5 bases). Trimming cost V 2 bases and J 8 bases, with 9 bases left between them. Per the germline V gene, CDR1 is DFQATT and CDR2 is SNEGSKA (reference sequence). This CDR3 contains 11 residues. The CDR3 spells CSARREGGYTF. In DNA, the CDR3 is TGCAGTGCTAGAAGGGAGGGGGGCTACACCTTC.

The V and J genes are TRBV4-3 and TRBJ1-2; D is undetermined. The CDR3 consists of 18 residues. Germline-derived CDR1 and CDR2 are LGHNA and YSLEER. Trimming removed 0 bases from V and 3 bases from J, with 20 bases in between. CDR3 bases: TGCGCCAGCAGCCAAGAACCCCGCGACCGCGTGGGCGACTATGGCTACACCTTC. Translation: CASSQEPRDRVGDYGYTF.

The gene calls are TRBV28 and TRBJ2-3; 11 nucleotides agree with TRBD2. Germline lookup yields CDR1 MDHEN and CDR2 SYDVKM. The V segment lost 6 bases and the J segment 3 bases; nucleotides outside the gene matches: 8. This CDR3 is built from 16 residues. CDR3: CASSLTSGGGTDTQYF. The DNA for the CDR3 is TGTGCCAGCAGCCTCACTAGCGGGGGTGGGACAGATACGCAGTATTTT.

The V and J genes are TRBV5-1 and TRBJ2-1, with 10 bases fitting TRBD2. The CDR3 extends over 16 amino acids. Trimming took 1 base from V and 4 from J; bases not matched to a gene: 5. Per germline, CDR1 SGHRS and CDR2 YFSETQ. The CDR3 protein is CASSLSSGGPYNEQFF. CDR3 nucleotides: TGCGCCAGCAGCTTGAGTAGCGGGGGGCCGTACAATGAGCAGTTCTTC.

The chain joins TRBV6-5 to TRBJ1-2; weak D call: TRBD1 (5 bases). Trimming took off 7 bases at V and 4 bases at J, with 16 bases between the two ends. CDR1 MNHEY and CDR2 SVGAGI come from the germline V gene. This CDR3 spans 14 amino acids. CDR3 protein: CASTPGQGSYGYTF. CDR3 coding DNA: TGTGCCAGCACCCCCGGCCAGGGTAGCTATGGCTACACCTTC.

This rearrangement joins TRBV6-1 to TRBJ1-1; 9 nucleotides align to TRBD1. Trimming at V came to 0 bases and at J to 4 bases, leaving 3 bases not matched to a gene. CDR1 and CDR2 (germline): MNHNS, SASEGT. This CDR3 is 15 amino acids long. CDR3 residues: CASSEAETGGTEAFF. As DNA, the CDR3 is TGTGCCAGCAGTGAAGCGGAGACAGGGGGCACTGAAGCTTTCTTT.

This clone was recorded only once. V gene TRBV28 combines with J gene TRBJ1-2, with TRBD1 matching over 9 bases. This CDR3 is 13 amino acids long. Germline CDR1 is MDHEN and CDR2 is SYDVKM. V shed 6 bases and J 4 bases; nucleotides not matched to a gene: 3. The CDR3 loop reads CASSTDRGYGYTF. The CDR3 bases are TGTGCCAGCAGCACGGACAGGGGCTATGGCTACACCTTC.

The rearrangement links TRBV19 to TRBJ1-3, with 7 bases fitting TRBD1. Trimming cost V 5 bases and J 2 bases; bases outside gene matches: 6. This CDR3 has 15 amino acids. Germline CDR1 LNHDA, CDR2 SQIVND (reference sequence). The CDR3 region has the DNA TGTGCCAGTAGTGACACAGGGGCTCCTGGAAACACCATATATTTT. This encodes CASSDTGAPGNTIYF.

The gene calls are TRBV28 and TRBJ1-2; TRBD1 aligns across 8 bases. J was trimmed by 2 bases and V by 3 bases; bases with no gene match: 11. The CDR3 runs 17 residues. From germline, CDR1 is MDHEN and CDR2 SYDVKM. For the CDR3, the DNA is TGTGCCAGCAGTTTCGCGTGGACAGGGACCTCAAACTATGGCTACACCTTC. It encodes CASSFAWTGTSNYGYTF.

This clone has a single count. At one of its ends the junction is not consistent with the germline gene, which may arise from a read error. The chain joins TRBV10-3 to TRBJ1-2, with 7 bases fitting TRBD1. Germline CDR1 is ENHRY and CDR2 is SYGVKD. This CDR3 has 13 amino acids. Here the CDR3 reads CAISTDRDSSGVF. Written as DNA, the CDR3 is TGTGCCATCAGTACGGACCGGGACAGTAGCGGCGTTTTC.

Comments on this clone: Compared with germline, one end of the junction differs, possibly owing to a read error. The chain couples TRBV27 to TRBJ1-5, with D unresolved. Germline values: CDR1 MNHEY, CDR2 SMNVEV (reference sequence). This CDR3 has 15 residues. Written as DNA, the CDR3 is TGTGCCAGCAGCTTATACATGAATAGCAATCAGCCCCAGCATTTT. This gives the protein CASSLYMNSNQPQHF.